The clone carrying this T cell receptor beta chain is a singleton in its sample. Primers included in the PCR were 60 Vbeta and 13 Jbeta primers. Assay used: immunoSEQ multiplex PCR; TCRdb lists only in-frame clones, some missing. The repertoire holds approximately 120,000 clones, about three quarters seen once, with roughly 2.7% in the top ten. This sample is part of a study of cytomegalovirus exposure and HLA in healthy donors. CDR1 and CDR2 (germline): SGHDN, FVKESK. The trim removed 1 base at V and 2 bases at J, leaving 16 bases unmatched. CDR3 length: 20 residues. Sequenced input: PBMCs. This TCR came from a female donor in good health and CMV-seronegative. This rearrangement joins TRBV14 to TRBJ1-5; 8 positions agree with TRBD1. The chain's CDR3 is CASSQVSYSGGPEGNQPQHF. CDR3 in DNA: TGTGCCAGCAGCCAAGTCTCATATTCAGGGGGCCCGGAGGGCAATCAGCCCCAGCATTTT. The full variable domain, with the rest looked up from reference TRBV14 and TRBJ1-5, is EAGVTQFPSHSVIEKGQTVTLRCDPISGHDNLYWYRRVMGKEIKFLLHFVKESKQDESGMPNNRFLAERTGGTYSTLKVQPAELEDSGVYFCASSQVSYSGGPEGNQPQHFGDGTRLSIL.